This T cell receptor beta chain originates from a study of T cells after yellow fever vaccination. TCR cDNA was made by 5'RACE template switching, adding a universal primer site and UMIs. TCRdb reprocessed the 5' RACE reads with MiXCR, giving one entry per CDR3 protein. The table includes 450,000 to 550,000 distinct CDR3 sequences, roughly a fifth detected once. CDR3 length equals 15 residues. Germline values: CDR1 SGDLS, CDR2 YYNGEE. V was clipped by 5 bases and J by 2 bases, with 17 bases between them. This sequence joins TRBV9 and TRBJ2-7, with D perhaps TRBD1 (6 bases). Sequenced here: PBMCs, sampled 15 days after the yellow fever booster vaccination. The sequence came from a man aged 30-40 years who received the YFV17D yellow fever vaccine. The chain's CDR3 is CASSQAPGEPYEQYF. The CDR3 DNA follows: TGTGCCAGCAGTCAGGCGCCAGGGGAGCCCTACGAGCAGTACTTC. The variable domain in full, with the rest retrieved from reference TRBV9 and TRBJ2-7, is DSGVTQTPKHLITATGQRVTLRCSPRSGDLSVYWYQQSLDQGLQFLIQYYNGEERAKGNILERFSAQQFPDLHSELNLSSLELGDSALYFCASSQAPGEPYEQYFGPGTRLTVT.